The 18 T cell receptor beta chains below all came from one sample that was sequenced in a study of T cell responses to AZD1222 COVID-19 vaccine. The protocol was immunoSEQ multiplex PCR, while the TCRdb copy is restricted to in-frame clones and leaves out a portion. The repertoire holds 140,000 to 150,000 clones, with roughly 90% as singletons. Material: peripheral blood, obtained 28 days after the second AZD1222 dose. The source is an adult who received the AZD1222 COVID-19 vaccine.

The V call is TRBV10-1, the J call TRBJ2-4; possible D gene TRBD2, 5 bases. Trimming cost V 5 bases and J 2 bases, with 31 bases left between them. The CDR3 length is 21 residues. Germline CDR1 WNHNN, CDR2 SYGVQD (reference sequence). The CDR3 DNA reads TGCGCCAGCAGTCAAACTAGGGCCACCCCGGACGAAAGTCCAACCAAAAACATTCAGTACTTC. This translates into CASSQTRATPDESPTKNIQYF.

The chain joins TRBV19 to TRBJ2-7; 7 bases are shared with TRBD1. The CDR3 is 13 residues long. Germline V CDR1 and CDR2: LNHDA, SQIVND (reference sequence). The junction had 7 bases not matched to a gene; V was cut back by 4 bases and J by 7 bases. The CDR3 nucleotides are TGTGCCAGTAGTACCCACCCGACAGGGGAGCAGTACTTC. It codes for CASSTHPTGEQYF.

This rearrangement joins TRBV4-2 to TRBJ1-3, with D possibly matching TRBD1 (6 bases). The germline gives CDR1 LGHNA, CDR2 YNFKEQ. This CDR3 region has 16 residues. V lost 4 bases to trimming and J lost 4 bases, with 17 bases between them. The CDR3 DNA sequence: TGTGCCAGCAGCCGCTCCAACCTTGGGACAGGAAACACCATATATTTT. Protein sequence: CASSRSNLGTGNTIYF.

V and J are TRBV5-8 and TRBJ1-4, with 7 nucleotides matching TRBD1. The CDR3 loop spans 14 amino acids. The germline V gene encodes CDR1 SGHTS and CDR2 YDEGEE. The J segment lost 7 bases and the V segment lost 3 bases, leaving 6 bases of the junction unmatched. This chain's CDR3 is CASSYRGTPEKLFF. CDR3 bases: TGTGCCAGCAGCTACAGGGGCACACCTGAAAAACTGTTTTTT.

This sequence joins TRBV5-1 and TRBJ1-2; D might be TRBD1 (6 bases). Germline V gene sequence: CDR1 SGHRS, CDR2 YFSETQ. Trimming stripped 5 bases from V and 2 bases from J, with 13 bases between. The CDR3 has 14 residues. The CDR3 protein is CASRAGGPNYGYTF. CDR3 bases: TGCGCCAGCAGAGCGGGGGGCCCAAACTATGGCTACACCTTC.

CDR3 amino acids: CASSFDGTGRKEQYF. For the CDR3, the DNA is TGTGCCAGCAGCTTTGACGGGACAGGGCGTAAGGAGCAGTACTTC. The rearrangement links TRBV5-5 to TRBJ2-7; the match to TRBD1 covers 9 bases. V lost 2 bases, J lost 7 bases, and 10 bases stayed unmatched. CDR1 and CDR2 from the germline V gene are SGHKS and YYEKEE (reference sequence). The CDR3 has 15 amino acids. Full variable domain (rest looked up from reference TRBV5-5 and TRBJ2-7): DAGVTQSPTHLIKTRGQQVTLRCSPISGHKSVSWYQQVLGQGPQFIFQYYEKEERGRGNFPDRFSARQFPNYSSELNVNALLLGDSALYLCASSFDGTGRKEQYFGPGTRLTVT.

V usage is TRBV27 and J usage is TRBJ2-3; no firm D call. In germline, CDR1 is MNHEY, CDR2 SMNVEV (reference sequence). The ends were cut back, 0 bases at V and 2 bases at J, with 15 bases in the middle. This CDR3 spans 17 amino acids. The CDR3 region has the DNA TGTGCCAGCAGTTTATCCGCCTATACAACAGACACAGATACGCAGTATTTT. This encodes CASSLSAYTTDTDTQYF.

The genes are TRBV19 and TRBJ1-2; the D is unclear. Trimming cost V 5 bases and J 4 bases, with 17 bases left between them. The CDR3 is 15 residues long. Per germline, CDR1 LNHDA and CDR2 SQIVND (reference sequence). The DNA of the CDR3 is TGTGCCAGTAGTTTGAGGGCAGTCTTTTTCTATGGCTACACCTTC. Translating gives CASSLRAVFFYGYTF.

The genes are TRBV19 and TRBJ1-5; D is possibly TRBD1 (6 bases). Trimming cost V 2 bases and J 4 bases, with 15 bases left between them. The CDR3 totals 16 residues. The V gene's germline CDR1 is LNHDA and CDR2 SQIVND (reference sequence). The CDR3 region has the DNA TGTGCCAGTAGTATAAGGCTCCGCAGGGGTAATCAGCCCCAGCATTTT. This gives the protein CASSIRLRRGNQPQHF.

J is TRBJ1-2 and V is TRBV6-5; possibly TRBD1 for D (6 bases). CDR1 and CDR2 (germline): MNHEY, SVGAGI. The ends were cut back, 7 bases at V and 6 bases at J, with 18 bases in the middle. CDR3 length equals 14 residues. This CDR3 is CASTSITGHDGYTF. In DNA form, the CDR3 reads TGTGCCAGCACCAGCATAACGGGACATGATGGCTACACCTTC.

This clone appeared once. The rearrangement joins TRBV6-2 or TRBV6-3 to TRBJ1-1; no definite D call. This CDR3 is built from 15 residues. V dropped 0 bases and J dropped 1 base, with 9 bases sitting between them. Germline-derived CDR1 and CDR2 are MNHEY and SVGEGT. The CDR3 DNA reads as TGTGCCAGCAGTTACTCGCGGGGAGGGAACACTGAAGCTTTCTTT. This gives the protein CASSYSRGGNTEAFF.

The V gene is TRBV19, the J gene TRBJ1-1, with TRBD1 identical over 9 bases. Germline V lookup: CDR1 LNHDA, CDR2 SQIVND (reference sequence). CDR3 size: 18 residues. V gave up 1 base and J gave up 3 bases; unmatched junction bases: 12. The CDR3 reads CASSIGPGQGLQDTEAFF. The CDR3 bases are TGTGCCAGTAGTATAGGACCGGGACAGGGATTACAGGACACTGAAGCTTTCTTT.

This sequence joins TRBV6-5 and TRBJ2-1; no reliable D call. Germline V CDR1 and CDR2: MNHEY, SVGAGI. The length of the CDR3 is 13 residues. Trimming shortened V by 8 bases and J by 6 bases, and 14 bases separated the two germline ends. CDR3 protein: CASDQAPSNEQFF. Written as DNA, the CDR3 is TGTGCCAGCGACCAGGCCCCGAGCAATGAGCAGTTCTTC.

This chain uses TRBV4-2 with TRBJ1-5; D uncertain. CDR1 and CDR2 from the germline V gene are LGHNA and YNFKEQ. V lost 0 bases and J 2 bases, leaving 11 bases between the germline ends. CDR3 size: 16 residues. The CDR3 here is CASSQDYASRNQPQHF. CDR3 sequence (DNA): TGTGCCAGCAGCCAAGATTACGCGAGCCGCAATCAGCCCCAGCATTTT.

The CDR3 coding sequence is TGCCTCACCAGGATCAATGAAAAACTGTTTTTT. Residues: CLTRINEKLFF. The chain uses TRBV20-1 and TRBJ1-4; unclear D gene. There are 11 residues in the CDR3. The germline V gene has CDR1 DFQATT and CDR2 SNEGSKA (reference sequence).

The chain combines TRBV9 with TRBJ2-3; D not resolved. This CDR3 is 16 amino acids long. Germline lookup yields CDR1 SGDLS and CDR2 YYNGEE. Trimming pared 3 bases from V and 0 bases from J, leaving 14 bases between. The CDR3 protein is CASSERTLASTDTQYF. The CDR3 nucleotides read TGTGCCAGCAGCGAGAGAACCCTCGCTAGCACAGATACGCAGTATTTT.

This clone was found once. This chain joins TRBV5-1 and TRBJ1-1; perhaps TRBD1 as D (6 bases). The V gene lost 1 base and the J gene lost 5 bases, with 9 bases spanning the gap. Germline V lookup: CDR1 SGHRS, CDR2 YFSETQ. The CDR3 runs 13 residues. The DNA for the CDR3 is TGCGCCAGCAGCTTGATGGACAGTACTGAAGCTTTCTTT. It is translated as CASSLMDSTEAFF.

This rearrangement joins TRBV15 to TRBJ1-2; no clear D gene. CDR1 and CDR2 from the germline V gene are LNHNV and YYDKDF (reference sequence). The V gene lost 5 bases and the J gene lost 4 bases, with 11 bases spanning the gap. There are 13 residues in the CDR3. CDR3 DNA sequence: TGTGCCACCAGCCCAACCGACTTCTATGGCTACACCTTC. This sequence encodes CATSPTDFYGYTF.